Listed below are T cell receptor beta chains from one sample, sequenced in a study of blood T cells in healthy people across ages. TCRdb ran MiXCR on the 5' RACE reads and lists one entry per CDR3 protein. The sample has roughly 730,000 distinct CDR3 sequences, roughly three fifths seen once; the top ten hold more than 25%. Sequenced sample: blood. The receptor source for this set is a man aged 40-50 years in good health. Both conserved end residues are part of each CDR3. The D gene is left open where the match is weak. For some rows the clone size is stated as once, few or many, or as a class when expanded; others skip it.

size	V	J	D	DNA	CDR3
NA	TRBV20-1	TRBJ1-6	TRBD1	TGCAGTGCGGGGCGGACAGGGACAAACTCACCCCTCCACTTT	CSAGRTGTNSPLHF
NA	TRBV29-1	TRBJ1-2	NA	TGCAGCGTGTATACCGCGGAACTGATCTATGGCTACACCTTC	CSVYTAELIYGYTF
few	TRBV29-1	TRBJ2-7	NA	TGCAGCGTTGAAGTGCCAGGTTCTCCACATGCCTACGAGCAGTACTTC	CSVEVPGSPHAYEQYF
once	TRBV20-1	TRBJ2-1	NA	TGCAGTGCTACAGGGGTCAGTTACTACAATGAGCAGTTCTTC	CSATGVSYYNEQFF
NA	TRBV27	TRBJ2-7	TRBD1	TGTGCCAGCAGTCACCACAGGACAGGGCGGTTGGGCTACGAGCAGTACTTC	CASSHHRTGRLGYEQYF
NA	TRBV6-1	TRBJ2-5	NA	TGTGCCAGCAGTGTATGGAATAACGGGTCCCCGTACTTC	CASSVWNNGSPYF
once	TRBV9	TRBJ2-1	NA	TGTGCCAGCGGCGGGGAGATAAGAAATGAGCAGTTCTTC	CASGGEIRNEQFF
NA	TRBV29-1	TRBJ2-5	NA	TGCAGCGTTGTCCAGTTGGGAGAGACCCAGTACTTC	CSVVQLGETQYF
few	TRBV14	TRBJ2-1	TRBD1	TGTGCCAGCAGCCAATACCCCAAAAAGACAGGGCGTGAGCAGTTCTTC	CASSQYPKKTGREQFF
NA	TRBV28	TRBJ1-4	TRBD1	TGTGCCAGCAGCACCCCCCAGGGGGAAACTAATGAAAAACTGTTTTTT	CASSTPQGETNEKLFF
NA	TRBV9	TRBJ2-5	TRBD2	TGTGCCAGCAGCGCCTCCGACGGGCGGGGGCAAGAGACCCAGTACTTC	CASSASDGRGQETQYF
NA	TRBV27	TRBJ1-3	NA	TGTGCCAGCAAACTGGGACCCGCAAACTCAAACACCATATATTTT	CASKLGPANSNTIYF
NA	TRBV9	TRBJ2-1	NA	TGTGCCAGCAGCGGATTCCCTGGATCTAACACTAGGGATGAGCAGTTCTTC	CASSGFPGSNTRDEQFF
NA	TRBV19	TRBJ2-1	TRBD2	TGTGCCAGTAGTATAGCGGGAGGGCCGGGGGGTCCGTTCTTC	CASSIAGGPGGPFF
few	TRBV20-1	TRBJ2-3	NA	TGCAGTGCTAGCGTCGGGGGGACAGGACCTCGCACAGATACGCAGTATTTT	CSASVGGTGPRTDTQYF
NA	TRBV4-2	TRBJ2-5	NA	TGTGCCAGCAGCCAAGGTAGTTTGGAGACCCGGTACTTC	CASSQGSLETRYF
NA	TRBV5-1	TRBJ2-3	NA	TGCGCCAGCAGCTTGGATCAGGGAGGCGACACAGATACGCAGTATTTT	CASSLDQGGDTDTQYF